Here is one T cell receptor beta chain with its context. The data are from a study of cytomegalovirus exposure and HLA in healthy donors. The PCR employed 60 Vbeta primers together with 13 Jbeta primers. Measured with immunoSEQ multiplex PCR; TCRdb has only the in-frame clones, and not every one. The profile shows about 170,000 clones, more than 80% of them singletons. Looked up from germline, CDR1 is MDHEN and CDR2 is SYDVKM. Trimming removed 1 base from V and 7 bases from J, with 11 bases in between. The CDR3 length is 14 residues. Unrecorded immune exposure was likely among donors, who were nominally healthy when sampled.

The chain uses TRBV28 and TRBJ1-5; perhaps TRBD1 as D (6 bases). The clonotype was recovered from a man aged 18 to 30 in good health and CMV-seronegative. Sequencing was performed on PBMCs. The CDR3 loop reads CASSLSGAGQPQHF. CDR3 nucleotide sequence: TGTGCCAGCAGTTTATCAGGGGCAGGGCAGCCCCAGCATTTT.